This TCR beta chain was observed in a study of cytomegalovirus exposure and HLA in healthy donors. Notes on this clone: The antigen remains unidentified.

The PCR was carried out with 60 Vbeta primers and 13 Jbeta primers. Repertoires were generated with immunoSEQ multiplex PCR, while TCRdb's copy carries only in-frame clones and drops some. The sample has 95,000 to 150,000 clones; approximately 72% are singletons. Study outcomes and limitations: 15,000 to 20,000 TCR beta sequences were associated with HLA alleles at 0.05 false discovery rate in a later analysis. Some V segments, TRBV6-2 and TRBV6-3 among them, were indistinguishable and were therefore excluded. When a later analysis compared HLA-associated TCR beta chains with equally common others, the HLA-associated chains turned out to be more clonally expanded and to have lower generation probabilities. One variant, a missense change in DCLRE1C, was linked in a later analysis to TCR beta V- and J-gene trimming.

V lost 1 base and J lost 4; bases outside the gene matches: 10. The germline gives CDR1 SGHDN, CDR2 FVKESK. The CDR3 has 16 residues. The origin of this receptor is a man in his late teens or twenties in good health and CMV-seronegative. The sequencing sample was made of PBMCs. The chain is built from TRBV14 and TRBJ2-7; TRBD2 aligns across 7 bases. The CDR3 nucleotides read TGTGCCAGCAGCCAAGGTATGGGGGGGAGACCTTACGAGCAGTACTTC. Translating it yields CASSQGMGGRPYEQYF.